These 7 T cell receptor beta chains were all obtained from the same sample, sequenced in a study of T cell clones after liver transplantation. Data came from immunoSEQ multiplex PCR; TCRdb stores just in-frame clones and leaves some out. The data hold roughly 57,000 clones, with 70% to 75% observed a single time. The sample in question was CD4+ T cells from blood, obtained before liver transplant. The source is a human donor who received a liver transplant.

The V gene is TRBV28, the J gene TRBJ1-5; D perhaps matches TRBD1 (5 bases). CDR3 size: 15 residues. Germline loops: CDR1 MDHEN, CDR2 SYDVKM. Trimming shortened V by 2 bases and J by 2 bases, and 10 bases separated the two germline ends. CDR3 region: CASSLARAGNQPQHF. Written as DNA, the CDR3 is TGTGCCAGCAGTTTAGCCAGGGCAGGCAATCAGCCCCAGCATTTT. The full variable domain, its missing parts supplied by reference TRBV28 and TRBJ1-5, is DVKVTQSSRYLVKRTGEKVFLECVQDMDHENMFWYRQDPGLGLRLIYFSYDVKMKEKGDIPEGYSVSREKKERFSLILESASTNQTSMYLCASSLARAGNQPQHFGDGTRLSIL.

The CDR3 coding sequence is TGTGCCAGCACTCCCCTCGGGACAGGGGGCGGGAGCTATGGCTACACCTTC. Amino acid sequence: CASTPLGTGGGSYGYTF. The chain has TRBV27 and TRBJ1-2; 12 bases line up with TRBD1. The J segment lost 4 bases and the V segment lost 7 bases, leaving 13 bases of the junction unmatched. The length of the CDR3 is 17 residues. Germline values: CDR1 MNHEY, CDR2 SMNVEV (reference sequence).

This sequence joins TRBV19 and TRBJ1-4; D gene ambiguous. The V end lost 5 bases, the J end lost 8 bases, and 18 bases lay between the germline ends. CDR3 size: 15 residues. From germline, CDR1 is LNHDA and CDR2 SQIVND (reference sequence). The CDR3 coding sequence is TGTGCCAGTAGTGCGGACTTCGCAGGAGACGAAAAACTGTTTTTT. Protein: CASSADFAGDEKLFF. Filled out from reference TRBV19 and TRBJ1-4, the complete variable domain reads DGGITQSPKYLFRKEGQNVTLSCEQNLNHDAMYWYRQDPGQGLRLIYYSQIVNDFQKGDIAEGYSVSREKKESFPLTVTSAQKNPTAFYLCASSADFAGDEKLFFGSGTQLSVL.

This sequence joins TRBV14 and TRBJ1-1; D remains ambiguous. V lost 0 bases and J lost 1, with 3 bases in between. CDR1 is SGHDN and CDR2 is FVKESK in the germline V gene. The CDR3 is made up of 13 amino acids. The CDR3 sequence: CASSQDRNTEAFF. The CDR3 region has the DNA TGTGCCAGCAGCCAAGATCGGAACACTGAAGCTTTCTTT.

In DNA form, the CDR3 reads TGTGCCAGCAGTGAAGGAGGGTTCGGTCTCGGGAATTCACCCCTCCACTTT. Amino acids: CASSEGGFGLGNSPLHF. The chain has TRBV6-1 and TRBJ1-6, with no clear D. Trimming stripped 1 base from V and 7 bases from J, with 17 bases between. The CDR3 has 17 amino acids. Germline lookup yields CDR1 MNHNS and CDR2 SASEGT.

The chain carries TRBV6-6 and TRBJ2-1; 9 bases map to TRBD2. V lost 7 bases and J lost 8; bases outside the gene matches: 9. The CDR3 is made up of 14 amino acids. Per germline, CDR1 MNHNY and CDR2 SVGAGI (reference sequence). The DNA for the CDR3 is TGTGCCAGCATCTATAGCGGGGGCCGAGATGAGCAGTTCTTC. This translates into CASIYSGGRDEQFF.

The rearrangement links TRBV6-5 to TRBJ2-3, with D unresolved. V was clipped by 5 bases and J by 10 bases, with 16 bases between them. The CDR3 spans 13 residues. Germline CDR1 is MNHEY and CDR2 is SVGAGI. CDR3 coding DNA: TGTGCCAGCAGTCAGAGCCACGGCGGTCCGCAGTATTTT. Encoded protein: CASSQSHGGPQYF.